The source of this TCR beta chain is a study of a mutant IDH1 vaccine in newly diagnosed glioma. Across the study: Beginning 4-6 weeks after radiotherapy alone, or with temozolomide cycles, vaccination took place.

Remarks on this clone: Its target is unknown.

Clones were sequenced by immunoSEQ multiplex PCR, and TCRdb holds only the in-frame ones, with some missing. The data contain under 65,000 clones, over 70% of them singletons. Trimming removed 9 bases at V and 4 bases at J, with 15 bases between. The CDR3 loop spans 13 amino acids. Germline CDR1 is LNHDA and CDR2 is SQIVND (reference sequence). The time point: week 11, during vaccination. With topical imiquimod, each dose of the vaccine consisted of 300 ug of mutant IDH1 20-mer peptide. This rearrangement joins TRBV19 to TRBJ2-5; possible D gene TRBD2, 5 bases. The source is a man aged 45 to 65 with glioma. The material was PBMCs, obtained from a glioma patient whose treatment included an IDH1 peptide vaccine. CDR3 sequence reads: CASSTRGSETQYF. The CDR3 bases are TGTGCCAGCTCCACCCGGGGTTCAGAGACCCAGTACTTC.